This T cell receptor (beta chain) was captured by sequencing in a study of T cell changes during pregnancy in multiple sclerosis. TCRdb's table, derived via immunoSEQ multiplex PCR, lists solely in-frame clones and lacks some. Of over 30,000 clones in the sample, roughly 89% were seen once. A single count supports this clone. The CDR3 runs to 15 residues. V lost 2 bases and J lost 3; bases outside the gene matches: 5. Per germline, CDR1 ENHRY and CDR2 SYGVKD. The chain is built from TRBV10-3 and TRBJ2-7; 9 bases map to TRBD2. Sample: CD8+ T cells from peripheral blood mononuclear cells, taken in the third trimester of pregnancy. The sequence derives from a female donor with multiple sclerosis, enrolled in a pregnancy study. CDR3: CAISELPSGDYEQYF. The CDR3 region has the DNA TGTGCCATCAGTGAGCTGCCTAGCGGGGACTACGAGCAGTACTTC.